This TCR beta chain was captured by sequencing in a study of post-analysis software for immune sequencing data. Study-level results: Included in a set of a handful of TRBV segments more frequent in patients than controls were TRBV5-6, TRBV5-1 and TRBV20-1. Relative to controls, patients with multiple sclerosis showed significantly lower normalized Chao1 diversity. Same-batch preparations were strongly co-clustered by F measure.

The junction had 12 bases not matched to a gene; V was cut back by 5 bases and J by 11 bases. The germline CDR1 and CDR2 sequences are MDHEN and SYDVKM. The CDR3 contains 14 residues. Sequencing libraries made from TCR beta cDNA carried unique molecular identifiers. MiXCR was run by TCRdb on the PCR reads, yielding one entry per CDR3 protein. The table lists approximately 660,000 distinct CDR3 sequences, 59% of them singletons. In the case of this clonotype: Its antigen is unidentified.

The sample comprised blood. The V and J genes are TRBV28 and TRBJ2-5, with 9 bases matching TRBD1. The receptor was isolated from a girl aged 2 to 9 with multiple sclerosis. CDR3 bases: TGTGCCAGCAGTCCGGGACAGGGAATCAATGAGCAGTACTTC. Translated: CASSPGQGINEQYF.